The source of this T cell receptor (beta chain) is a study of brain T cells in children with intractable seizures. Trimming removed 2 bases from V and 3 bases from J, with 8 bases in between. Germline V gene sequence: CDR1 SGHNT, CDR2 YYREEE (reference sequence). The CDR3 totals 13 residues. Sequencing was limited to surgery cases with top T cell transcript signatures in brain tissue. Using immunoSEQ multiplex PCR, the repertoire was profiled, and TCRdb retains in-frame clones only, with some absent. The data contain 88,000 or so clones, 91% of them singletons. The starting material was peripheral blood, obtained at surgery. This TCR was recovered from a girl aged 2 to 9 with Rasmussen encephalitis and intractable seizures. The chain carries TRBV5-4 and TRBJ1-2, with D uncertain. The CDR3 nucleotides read TGTGCCAGCAGCTTAAGGACTCACTATGGCTACACCTTC. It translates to CASSLRTHYGYTF. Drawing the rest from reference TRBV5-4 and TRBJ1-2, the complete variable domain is ETGVTQSPTHLIKTRGQQVTLRCSSQSGHNTVSWYQQALGQGPQFIFQYYREEENGRGNFPPRFSGLQFPNYSSELNVNALELDDSALYLCASSLRTHYGYTFGSGTRLTVV.